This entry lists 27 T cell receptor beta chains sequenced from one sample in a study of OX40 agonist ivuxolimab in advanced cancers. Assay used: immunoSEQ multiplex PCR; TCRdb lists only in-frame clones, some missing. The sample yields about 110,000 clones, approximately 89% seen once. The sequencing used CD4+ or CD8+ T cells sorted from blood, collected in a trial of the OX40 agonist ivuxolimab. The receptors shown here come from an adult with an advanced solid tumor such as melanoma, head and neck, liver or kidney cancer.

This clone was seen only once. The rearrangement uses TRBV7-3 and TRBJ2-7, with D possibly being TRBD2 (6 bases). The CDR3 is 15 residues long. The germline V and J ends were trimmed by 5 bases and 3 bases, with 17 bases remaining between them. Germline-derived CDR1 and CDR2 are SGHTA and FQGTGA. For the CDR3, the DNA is TGTGCCAGCAGCCAAACCCACGCCGGGGGCTACGAGCAGTACTTC. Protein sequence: CASSQTHAGGYEQYF.

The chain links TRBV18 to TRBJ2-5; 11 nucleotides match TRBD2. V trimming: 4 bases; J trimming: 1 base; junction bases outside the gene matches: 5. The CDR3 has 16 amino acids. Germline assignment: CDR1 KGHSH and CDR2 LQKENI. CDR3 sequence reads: CASSLTSGGLQETQYF. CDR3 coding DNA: TGTGCCAGCTCACTAACTAGCGGGGGCCTCCAAGAGACCCAGTACTTC.

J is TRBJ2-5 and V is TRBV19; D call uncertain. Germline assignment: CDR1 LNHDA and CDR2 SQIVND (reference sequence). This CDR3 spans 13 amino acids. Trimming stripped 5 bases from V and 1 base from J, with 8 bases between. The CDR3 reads CASSSTPQETQYF. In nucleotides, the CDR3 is TGTGCCAGTAGTTCGACTCCCCAAGAGACCCAGTACTTC.

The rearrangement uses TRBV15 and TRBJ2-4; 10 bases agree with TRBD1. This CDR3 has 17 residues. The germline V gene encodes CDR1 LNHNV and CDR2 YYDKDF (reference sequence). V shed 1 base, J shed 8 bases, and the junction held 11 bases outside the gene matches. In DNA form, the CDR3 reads TGTGCCACCAGCAGAGCAGTTTTGGGGACAGGGGATTACATTCAGTACTTC. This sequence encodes CATSRAVLGTGDYIQYF.

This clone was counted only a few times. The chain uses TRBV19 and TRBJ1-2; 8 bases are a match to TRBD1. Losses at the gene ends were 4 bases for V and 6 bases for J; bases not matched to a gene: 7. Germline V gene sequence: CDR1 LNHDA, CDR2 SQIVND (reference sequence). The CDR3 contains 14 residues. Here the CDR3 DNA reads TGTGCCAGTAGTACCACGACAGGGGACAATGGCTACACCTTC. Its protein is CASSTTTGDNGYTF.

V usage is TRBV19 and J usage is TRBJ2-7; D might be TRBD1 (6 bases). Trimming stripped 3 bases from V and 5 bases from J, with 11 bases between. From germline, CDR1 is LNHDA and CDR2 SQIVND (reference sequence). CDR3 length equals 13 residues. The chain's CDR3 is CASSMGYRDEQYF. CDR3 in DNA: TGTGCCAGTAGTATGGGGTACAGGGACGAGCAGTACTTC.

As DNA, the CDR3 is TGTGCCAGCAGTTACACGGACAGGGGTAAGCCCCAGCATTTT. This codes for CASSYTDRGKPQHF. The J gene is TRBJ1-5, the V gene TRBV6-6, with TRBD1 identical over 9 bases. Germline V gives CDR1 MNHNY, CDR2 SVGAGI (reference sequence). The CDR3 has 14 residues. V was pared by 2 bases and J by 8 bases, with 4 bases of the junction left unmatched.

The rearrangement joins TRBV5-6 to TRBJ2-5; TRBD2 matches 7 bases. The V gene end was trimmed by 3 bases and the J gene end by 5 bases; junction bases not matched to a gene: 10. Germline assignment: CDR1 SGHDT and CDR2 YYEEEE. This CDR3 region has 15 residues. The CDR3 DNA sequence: TGTGCCAGCAGCTGGTTCGGCGGGAGTGGTGAGACCCAGTACTTC. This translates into CASSWFGGSGETQYF.

The CDR3 bases are TGTGCCAGCGAACGAGGTCTAGGCTACGAGCAGTACTTC. The encoded protein is CASERGLGYEQYF. V and J are TRBV6-5 and TRBJ2-7; D unresolved. The CDR3 has 13 residues. Germline V CDR1 and CDR2: MNHEY, SVGAGI. V lost 8 bases and J 3 bases, leaving 14 bases between the germline ends.

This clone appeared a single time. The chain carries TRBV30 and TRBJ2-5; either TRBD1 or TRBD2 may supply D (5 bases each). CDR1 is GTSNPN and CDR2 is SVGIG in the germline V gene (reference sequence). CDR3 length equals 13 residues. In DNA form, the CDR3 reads TGTGCTTGGGAACGGGGCCTCCAAGAGACCCAGTACTTC. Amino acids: CAWERGLQETQYF.

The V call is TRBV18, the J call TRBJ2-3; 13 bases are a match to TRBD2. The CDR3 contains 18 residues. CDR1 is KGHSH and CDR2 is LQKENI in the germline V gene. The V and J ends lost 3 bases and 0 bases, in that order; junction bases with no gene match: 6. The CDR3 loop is CASSPTSGGTLSTDTQYF. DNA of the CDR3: TGTGCCAGCTCACCGACTAGCGGGGGGACCCTGAGCACAGATACGCAGTATTTT.

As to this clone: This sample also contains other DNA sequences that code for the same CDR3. CDR3 protein: CASSPGRATNEKLFF. CDR3 DNA: TGTGCCAGCAGCCCGGGACGGGCAACTAATGAAAAACTGTTTTTT. The rearrangement links TRBV7-3 to TRBJ1-4, with D perhaps TRBD1 (5 bases). Per germline, CDR1 SGHTA and CDR2 FQGTGA. Deletions cut 5 bases from V and 0 bases from J, with 10 bases between. The length of the CDR3 is 15 residues.

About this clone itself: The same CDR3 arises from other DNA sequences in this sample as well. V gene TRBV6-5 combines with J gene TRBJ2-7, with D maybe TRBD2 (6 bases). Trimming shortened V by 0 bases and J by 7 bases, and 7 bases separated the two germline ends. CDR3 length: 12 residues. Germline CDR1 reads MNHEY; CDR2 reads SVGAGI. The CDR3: CASSYSSGEQYF. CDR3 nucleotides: TGTGCCAGCAGTTACTCTAGCGGAGAGCAGTACTTC.

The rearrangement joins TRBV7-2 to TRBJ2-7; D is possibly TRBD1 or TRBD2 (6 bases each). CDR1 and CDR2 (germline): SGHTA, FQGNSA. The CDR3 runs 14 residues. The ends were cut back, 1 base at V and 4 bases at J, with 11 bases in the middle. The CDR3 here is CASSLGGAVYEQYF. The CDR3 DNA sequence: TGTGCCAGCAGCTTAGGGGGGGCGGTATACGAGCAGTACTTC.

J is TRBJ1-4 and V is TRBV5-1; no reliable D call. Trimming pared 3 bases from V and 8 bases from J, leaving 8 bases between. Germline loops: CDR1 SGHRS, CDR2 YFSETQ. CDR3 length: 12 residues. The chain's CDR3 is CASSSGSEKLFF. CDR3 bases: TGCGCCAGCAGCTCGGGCTCAGAAAAACTGTTTTTT.

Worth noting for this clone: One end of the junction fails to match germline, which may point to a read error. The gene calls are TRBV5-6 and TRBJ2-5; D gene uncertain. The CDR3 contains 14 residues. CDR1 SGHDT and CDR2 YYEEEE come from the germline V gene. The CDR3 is CASGIQSVQETQYF. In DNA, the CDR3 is TGTGCCAGCGGAATACAGTCGGTTCAAGAAACCCAGTACTTC.

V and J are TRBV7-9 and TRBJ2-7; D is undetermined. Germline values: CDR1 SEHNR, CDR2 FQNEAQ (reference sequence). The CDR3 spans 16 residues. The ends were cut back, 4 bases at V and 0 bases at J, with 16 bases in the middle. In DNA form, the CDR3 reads TGTGCCAGCAGCTCCTGGATTCAGTCAAGCTCCTACGAGCAGTACTTC. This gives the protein CASSSWIQSSSYEQYF.

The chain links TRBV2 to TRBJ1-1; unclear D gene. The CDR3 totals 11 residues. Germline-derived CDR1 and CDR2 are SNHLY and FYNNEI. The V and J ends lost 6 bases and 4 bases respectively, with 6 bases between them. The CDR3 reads CASRSSTEAFF. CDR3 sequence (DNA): TGTGCCAGCAGGAGTAGCACTGAAGCTTTCTTT. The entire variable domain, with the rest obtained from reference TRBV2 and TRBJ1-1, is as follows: EPEVTQTPSHQVTQMGQEVILRCVPISNHLYFYWYRQILGQKVEFLVSFYNNEISEKSEIFDDQFSVERPDGSNFTLKIRSTKLEDSAMYFCASRSSTEAFFGQGTRLTVV.

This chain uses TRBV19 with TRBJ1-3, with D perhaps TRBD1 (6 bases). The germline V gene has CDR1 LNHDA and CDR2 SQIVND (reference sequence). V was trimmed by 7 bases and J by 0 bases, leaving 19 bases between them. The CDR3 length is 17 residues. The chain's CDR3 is CASTVDSAHFSGNTIYF. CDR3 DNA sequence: TGTGCCAGTACCGTGGACAGTGCTCACTTCTCTGGAAACACCATATATTTT.

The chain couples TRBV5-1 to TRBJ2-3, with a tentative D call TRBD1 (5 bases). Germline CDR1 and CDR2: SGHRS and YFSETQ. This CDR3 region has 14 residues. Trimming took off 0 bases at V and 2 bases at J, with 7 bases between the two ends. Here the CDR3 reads CASSLGRDTDTQYF. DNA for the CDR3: TGCGCCAGCAGCTTGGGCAGGGACACAGATACGCAGTATTTT.

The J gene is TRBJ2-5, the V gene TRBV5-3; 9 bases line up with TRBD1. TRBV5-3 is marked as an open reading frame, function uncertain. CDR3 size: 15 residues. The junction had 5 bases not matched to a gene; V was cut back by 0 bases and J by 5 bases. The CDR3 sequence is CARSLGDRARETQYF. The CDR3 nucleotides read TGTGCCAGAAGCTTGGGGGACAGGGCCAGGGAGACCCAGTACTTC.

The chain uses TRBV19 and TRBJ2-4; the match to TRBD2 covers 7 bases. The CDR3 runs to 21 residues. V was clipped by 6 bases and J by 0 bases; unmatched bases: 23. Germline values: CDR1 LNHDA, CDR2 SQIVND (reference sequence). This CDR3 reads CASSRLAPGGTTDIAKNIQYF. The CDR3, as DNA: TGTGCCAGTAGCCGACTCGCCCCCGGTGGGACTACCGACATAGCCAAAAACATTCAGTACTTC.

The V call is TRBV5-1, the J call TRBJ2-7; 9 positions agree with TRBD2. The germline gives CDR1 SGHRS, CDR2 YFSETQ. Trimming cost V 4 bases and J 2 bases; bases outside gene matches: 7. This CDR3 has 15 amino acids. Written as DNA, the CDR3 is TGCGCCAGCAGCGTCGGGGGCGGGAGGGCCTACGAGCAGTACTTC. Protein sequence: CASSVGGGRAYEQYF.

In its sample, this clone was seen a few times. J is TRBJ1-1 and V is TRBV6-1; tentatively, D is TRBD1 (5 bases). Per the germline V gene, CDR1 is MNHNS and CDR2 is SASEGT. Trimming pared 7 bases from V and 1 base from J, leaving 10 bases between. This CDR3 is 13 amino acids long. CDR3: CASTVRENTEAFF. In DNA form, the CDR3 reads TGTGCCAGCACAGTCAGGGAGAACACTGAAGCTTTCTTT.

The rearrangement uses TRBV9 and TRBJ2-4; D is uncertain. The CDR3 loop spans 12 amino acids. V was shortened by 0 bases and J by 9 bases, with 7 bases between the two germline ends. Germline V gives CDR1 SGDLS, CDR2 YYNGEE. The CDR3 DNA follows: TGTGCCAGCAGCGTAGAACGAGGCATTCAGTACTTC. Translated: CASSVERGIQYF.

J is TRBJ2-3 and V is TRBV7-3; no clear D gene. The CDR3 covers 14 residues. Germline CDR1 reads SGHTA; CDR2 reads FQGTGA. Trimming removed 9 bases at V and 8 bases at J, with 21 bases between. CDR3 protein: CASKDGTNEVTQYF. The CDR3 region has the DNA TGTGCCAGTAAAGACGGAACTAATGAGGTTACGCAGTATTTT.

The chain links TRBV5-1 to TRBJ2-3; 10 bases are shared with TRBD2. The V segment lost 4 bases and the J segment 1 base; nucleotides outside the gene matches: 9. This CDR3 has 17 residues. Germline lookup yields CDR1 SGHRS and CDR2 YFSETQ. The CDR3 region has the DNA TGCGCCAGCAGCGCGTCGATAGCGGGAGGCGGCACAGATACGCAGTATTTT. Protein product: CASSASIAGGGTDTQYF.